Many counts were recorded for the clone carrying this T cell receptor (beta chain). Treatment of any kind had been given to no patient before thyroid surgery. The CDR3 sequence is 17 residues long. Germline V gene data show CDR1 as SGHDT and CDR2 as YYEEEE. The V end lost 0 bases, the J end lost 0 bases, and 13 bases lay between the germline ends. This entry is derived from a study of metastatic and nonmetastatic thyroid tumors. The authors' processing: The authors used CDR3 differences across clinicopathological groups to build a distant-metastasis classifier for papillary thyroid cancer. Using MiXCR, TCRdb re-called clones from the PCR reads. TCRdb, rather than the study authors, made the V and J calls. The data contain some 16,000 clones, around 16% of them singletons.

V and J are TRBV5-6 and TRBJ1-5, with D maybe TRBD1 (5 bases). The source of this sequence is a female donor with papillary thyroid cancer or a benign thyroid nodule (not recorded which). Some clones in this sample may be carry-over from other donors' samples. The sequencing sample was made of blood. Here the CDR3 DNA reads TGTGCCAGCAGCTTGGGGGGAGGGGTCTATAGCAATCAGCCCCAGCATTTT. Amino acids: CASSLGGGVYSNQPQHF.